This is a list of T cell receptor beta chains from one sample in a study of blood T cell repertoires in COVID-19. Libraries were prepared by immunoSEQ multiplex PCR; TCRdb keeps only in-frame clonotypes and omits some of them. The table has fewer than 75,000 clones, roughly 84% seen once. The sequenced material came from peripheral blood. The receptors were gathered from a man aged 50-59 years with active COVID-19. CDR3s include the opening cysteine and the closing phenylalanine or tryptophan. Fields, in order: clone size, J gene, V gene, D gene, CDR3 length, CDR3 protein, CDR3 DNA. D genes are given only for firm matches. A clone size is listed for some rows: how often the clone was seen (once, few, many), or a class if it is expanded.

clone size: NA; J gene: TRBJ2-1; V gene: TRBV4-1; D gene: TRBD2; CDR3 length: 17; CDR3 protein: CASSQESSGRARDEQFF; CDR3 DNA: TGCGCCAGCAGCCAAGAGAGTAGCGGGAGGGCCAGGGATGAGCAGTTCTTC
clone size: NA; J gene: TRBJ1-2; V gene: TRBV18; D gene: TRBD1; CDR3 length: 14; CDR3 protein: CASSPDRMNYGYTF; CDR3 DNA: TGTGCCAGCTCACCGGACAGGATGAACTATGGCTACACCTTC
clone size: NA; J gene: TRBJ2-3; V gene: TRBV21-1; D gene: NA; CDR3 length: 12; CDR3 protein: CALAEGRDTQYF; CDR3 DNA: TGTGCCCTCGCGGAGGGACGGGATACGCAGTATTTT
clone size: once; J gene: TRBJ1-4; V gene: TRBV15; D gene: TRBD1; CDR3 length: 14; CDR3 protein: CATTRDRASEKLFF; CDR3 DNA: TGTGCCACCACCAGGGACAGGGCGAGTGAAAAACTGTTTTTT
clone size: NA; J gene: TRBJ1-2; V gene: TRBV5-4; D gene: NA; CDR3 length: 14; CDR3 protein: CASSWGRENYGYTF; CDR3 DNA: TGTGCCAGCAGCTGGGGCCGAGAAAACTATGGCTACACCTTC
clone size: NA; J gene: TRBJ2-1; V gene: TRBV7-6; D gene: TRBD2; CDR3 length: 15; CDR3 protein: CASTLAAGDYNEQFF; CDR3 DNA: TGTGCCAGCACCTTAGCAGCGGGAGACTACAATGAGCAGTTCTTC
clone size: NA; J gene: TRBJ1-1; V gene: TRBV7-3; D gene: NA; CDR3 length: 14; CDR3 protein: CASSLGRSDTEAFF; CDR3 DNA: TGTGCCAGCAGCTTAGGGAGATCGGACACTGAAGCTTTCTTT
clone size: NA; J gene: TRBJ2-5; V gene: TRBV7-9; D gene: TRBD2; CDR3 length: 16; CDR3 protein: CASSSPGLAGAKTQYF; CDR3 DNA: TGTGCCAGCAGCTCCCCTGGACTAGCGGGAGCGAAGACCCAGTACTTC
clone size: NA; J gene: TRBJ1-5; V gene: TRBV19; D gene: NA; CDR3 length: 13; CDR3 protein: CASSIVSGGPQHF; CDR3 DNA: TGTGCCAGTAGTATAGTTTCCGGGGGGCCCCAGCATTTT
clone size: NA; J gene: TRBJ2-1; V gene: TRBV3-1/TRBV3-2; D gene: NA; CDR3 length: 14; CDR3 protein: CASSQAGYPNEQFF; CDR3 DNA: TGTGCCAGCAGCCAAGCAGGGTACCCCAATGAGCAGTTCTTC
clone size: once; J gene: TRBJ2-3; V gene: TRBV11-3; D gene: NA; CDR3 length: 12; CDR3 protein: CASSLKQDTQYF; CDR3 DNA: TGTGCCAGCAGCCTTAAACAAGATACGCAGTATTTT
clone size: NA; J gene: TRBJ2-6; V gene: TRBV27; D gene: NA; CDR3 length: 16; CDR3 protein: CASRLVGGAGANVLTF; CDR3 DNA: TGTGCCAGCAGGCTAGTAGGCGGGGCGGGGGCCAACGTCCTGACTTTC
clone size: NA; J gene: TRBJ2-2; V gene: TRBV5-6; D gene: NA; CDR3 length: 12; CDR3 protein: CASSLGAGELFF; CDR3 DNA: TGTGCCAGCAGCTTGGGCGCCGGGGAGCTGTTTTTT
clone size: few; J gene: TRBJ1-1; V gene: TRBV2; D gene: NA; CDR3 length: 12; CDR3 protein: CASSVRPRGAFF; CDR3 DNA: TGTGCCAGCAGTGTAAGACCGCGGGGAGCTTTCTTT
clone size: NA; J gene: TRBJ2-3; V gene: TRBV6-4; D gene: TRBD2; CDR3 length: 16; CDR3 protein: CASSDGSGGAPDTQYF; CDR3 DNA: TGTGCCAGCAGCGACGGTAGCGGGGGGGCCCCAGATACGCAGTATTTT
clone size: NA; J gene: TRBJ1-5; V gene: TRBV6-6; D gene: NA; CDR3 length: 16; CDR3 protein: CASRQLATMSNQPQHF; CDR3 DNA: TGTGCCAGCAGACAACTCGCGACAATGAGCAATCAGCCCCAGCATTTT
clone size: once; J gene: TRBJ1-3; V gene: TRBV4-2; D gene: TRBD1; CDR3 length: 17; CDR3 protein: CASSQGVQGLSGNTIYF; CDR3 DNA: TGTGCCAGCAGCCAAGGAGTACAGGGGCTTTCTGGAAACACCATATATTTT
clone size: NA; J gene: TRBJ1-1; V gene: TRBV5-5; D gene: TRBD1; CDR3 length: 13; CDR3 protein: CASSETGDTEAFF; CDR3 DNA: TGTGCCAGCAGCGAAACAGGGGATACTGAAGCTTTCTTT
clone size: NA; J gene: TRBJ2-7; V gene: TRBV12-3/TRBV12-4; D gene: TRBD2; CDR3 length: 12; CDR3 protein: CASSFGGDEQYF; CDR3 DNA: TGTGCCAGCAGTTTTGGGGGGGACGAGCAGTACTTC
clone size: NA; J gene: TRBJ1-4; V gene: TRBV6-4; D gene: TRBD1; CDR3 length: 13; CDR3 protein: CASSRDRDEKLFF; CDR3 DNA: TGTGCCAGCAGCCGGGACAGGGATGAAAAACTGTTTTTT
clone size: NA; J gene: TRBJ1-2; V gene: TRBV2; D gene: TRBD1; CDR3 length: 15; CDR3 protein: CASSELGQGSGGYTF; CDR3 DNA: TGTGCCAGCAGTGAACTGGGACAGGGATCGGGCGGCTACACCTTC
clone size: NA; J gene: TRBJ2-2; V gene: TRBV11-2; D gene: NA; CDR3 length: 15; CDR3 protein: CASSLEQGFTGELFF; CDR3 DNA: TGTGCCAGCAGCTTAGAACAGGGATTTACCGGGGAGCTGTTTTTT
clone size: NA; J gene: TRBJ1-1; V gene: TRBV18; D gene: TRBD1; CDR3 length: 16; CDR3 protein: CASSPPTGVLGTEAFF; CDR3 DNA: TGTGCCAGCTCACCACCCACAGGGGTTTTAGGCACTGAAGCTTTCTTT
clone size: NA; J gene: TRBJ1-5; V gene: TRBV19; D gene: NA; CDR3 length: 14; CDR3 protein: CASNSVGSNQPQHF; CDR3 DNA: TGTGCCAGTAATTCGGTCGGGAGCAATCAGCCCCAGCATTTT
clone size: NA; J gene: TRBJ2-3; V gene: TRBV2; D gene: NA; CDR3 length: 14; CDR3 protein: CASTRNRYTDTQYF; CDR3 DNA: TGTGCCAGCACGCGGAACAGGTACACAGATACGCAGTATTTT
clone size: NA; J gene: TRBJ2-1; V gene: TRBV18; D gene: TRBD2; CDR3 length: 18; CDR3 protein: CASSPSSGGRSSYNEQFF; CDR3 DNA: TGTGCCAGCTCACCATCTAGCGGGGGGAGGAGCTCCTACAATGAGCAGTTCTTC
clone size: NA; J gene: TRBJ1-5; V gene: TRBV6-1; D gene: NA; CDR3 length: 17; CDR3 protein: CASSALNGQGSNQPQHF; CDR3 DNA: TGTGCCAGCAGTGCCCTTAACGGCCAGGGGAGCAATCAGCCCCAGCATTTT